The 19 T cell receptor beta chains in this list originate from one sample, sequenced in a study of OX40 agonist ivuxolimab in advanced cancers. Sequencing was performed with immunoSEQ multiplex PCR; in TCRdb, only in-frame clones are kept and a portion is missing. Here the sample spans some 96,000 clones, more than 85% being singletons. The source was CD4+ or CD8+ T cells sorted from blood, collected in a trial of the OX40 agonist ivuxolimab. The receptors originated from an adult with an advanced solid tumor such as melanoma, head and neck, liver or kidney cancer.

The rearrangement uses TRBV6-1 and TRBJ2-3; 9 bases are shared with TRBD2. The V gene's germline CDR1 is MNHNS and CDR2 SASEGT. The CDR3 covers 17 residues. J lost 4 bases, V lost 3 bases, and 11 bases had no gene match. The CDR3 region has the DNA TGTGCCAGCAGTGAGTCCGTCGCGGGAGGGGGTTCAGATACGCAGTATTTT. Translating gives CASSESVAGGGSDTQYF.

The chain joins TRBV7-2 to TRBJ2-7, with D perhaps TRBD1 (5 bases). Deletions cut 1 base from V and 3 bases from J, with 10 bases between. The CDR3 runs to 14 residues. Per germline, CDR1 SGHTA and CDR2 FQGNSA. CDR3 loop: CASSLGAQGYEQYF. The CDR3 coding sequence is TGTGCCAGCAGCTTAGGGGCCCAGGGCTACGAGCAGTACTTC. The full variable domain, with the rest looked up from reference TRBV7-2 and TRBJ2-7, is GAGVSQSPSNKVTEKGKDVELRCDPISGHTALYWYRQSLGQGLEFLIYFQGNSAPDKSGLPSDRFSAERTGGSVSTLTIQRTQQEDSAVYLCASSLGAQGYEQYFGPGTRLTVT.

V and J are TRBV6-1 and TRBJ1-2; no clear D gene. This CDR3 is 15 amino acids long. Trimming removed 7 bases from V and 3 bases from J, with 18 bases in between. CDR1 and CDR2 from the germline V gene are MNHNS and SASEGT. CDR3 protein: CASIRNTLDYYGYTF. The CDR3 region has the DNA TGTGCCAGCATACGGAATACATTGGACTACTATGGCTACACCTTC.

The genes are TRBV2 and TRBJ1-2; perhaps TRBD1 as D (6 bases). CDR1 and CDR2 from the germline V gene are SNHLY and FYNNEI. This CDR3 has 12 amino acids. Trimming left V 8 bases short and J 1 base short, with 8 bases between. The CDR3 sequence is CASGQNNYGYTF. The CDR3 coding sequence is TGTGCCAGCGGACAGAATAACTATGGCTACACCTTC. The full variable domain, in which reference TRBV2 and TRBJ1-2 provide the parts outside the CDR3, is EPEVTQTPSHQVTQMGQEVILRCVPISNHLYFYWYRQILGQKVEFLVSFYNNEISEKSEIFDDQFSVERPDGSNFTLKIRSTKLEDSAMYFCASGQNNYGYTFGSGTRLTVV.

The CDR3, as DNA: TGTGCCAGTAGGGAACAGGAATTTGGCTATGGCTACACCTTC. This encodes CASREQEFGYGYTF. V usage is TRBV19 and J usage is TRBJ1-2, with D tentatively TRBD1 (5 bases). V was cut by 6 bases and J by 4 bases, with 15 bases left in between. Germline-derived CDR1 and CDR2 are LNHDA and SQIVND (reference sequence). CDR3 size: 14 residues. The entire variable domain, with the rest obtained from reference TRBV19 and TRBJ1-2, is as follows: DGGITQSPKYLFRKEGQNVTLSCEQNLNHDAMYWYRQDPGQGLRLIYYSQIVNDFQKGDIAEGYSVSREKKESFPLTVTSAQKNPTAFYLCASREQEFGYGYTFGSGTRLTVV.

This clone was detected once. This chain connects TRBV18 to TRBJ2-3; D is ambiguous. Germline-derived CDR1 and CDR2 are KGHSH and LQKENI. This CDR3 comprises 12 residues. V gave up 5 bases and J gave up 1 base, with 4 bases separating them. The CDR3 sequence: CASSFGTDTQYF. In DNA, the CDR3 is TGTGCCAGCTCATTTGGCACAGATACGCAGTATTTT. The whole variable domain, filled in from reference TRBV18 and TRBJ2-3, reads NAGVMQNPRHLVRRRGQEARLRCSPMKGHSHVYWYRQLPEEGLKFMVYLQKENIIDESGMPKERFSAEFPKEGPSILRIQQVVRGDSAAYFCASSFGTDTQYFGPGTRLTVL.

This chain uses TRBV18 with TRBJ1-3; D is undetermined. Trimming left V 5 bases short and J 13 bases short, with 21 bases between. Per the germline V gene, CDR1 is KGHSH and CDR2 is LQKENI. CDR3 length: 14 amino acids. CDR3 residues: CASSLSPGQTRIYF. CDR3 nucleotide sequence: TGTGCCAGCTCATTGAGCCCAGGCCAAACACGAATATATTTT.

The chain links TRBV19 to TRBJ2-7, with 7 bases fitting TRBD2. The CDR3 length is 14 residues. Trimming cost V 2 bases and J 4 bases; bases outside gene matches: 5. Looked up from germline, CDR1 is LNHDA and CDR2 is SQIVND (reference sequence). The CDR3 is CASSIQAGEYEQYF. DNA for the CDR3: TGTGCCAGTAGTATACAGGCGGGAGAATACGAGCAGTACTTC.

The chain carries TRBV19 and TRBJ1-5, with 7 bases matching TRBD1. Looked up from germline, CDR1 is LNHDA and CDR2 is SQIVND (reference sequence). CDR3 length: 15 residues. V trimming: 5 bases; J trimming: 2 bases; junction bases outside the gene matches: 6. The CDR3 sequence: CASSQTGTGNQPQHF. The CDR3, as DNA: TGTGCCAGTAGTCAAACCGGGACAGGCAATCAGCCCCAGCATTTT.

V and J are TRBV28 and TRBJ2-5, with 14 bases that match TRBD2. Germline-derived CDR1 and CDR2 are MDHEN and SYDVKM. This CDR3 spans 18 amino acids. J gave up 4 bases and V 5 bases, and 12 bases lay outside the gene matches. The DNA for the CDR3 is TGTGCCAGCAGTCCCACCGGGACTAGCGGGAGTTCCGCAGAGACCCAGTACTTC. Its protein product is CASSPTGTSGSSAETQYF.

J is TRBJ2-7 and V is TRBV19, with 10 bases that match TRBD2. V shed 7 bases, J shed 7 bases, and the junction held 13 bases outside the gene matches. Germline V lookup: CDR1 LNHDA, CDR2 SQIVND (reference sequence). The CDR3 length is 15 residues. The CDR3 reads CASTPAGGPADEQYF. CDR3 sequence (DNA): TGTGCCAGTACCCCAGCGGGAGGGCCTGCCGATGAGCAGTACTTC. Together with reference TRBV19 and TRBJ2-7, the CDR3 gives the full variable domain: DGGITQSPKYLFRKEGQNVTLSCEQNLNHDAMYWYRQDPGQGLRLIYYSQIVNDFQKGDIAEGYSVSREKKESFPLTVTSAQKNPTAFYLCASTPAGGPADEQYFGPGTRLTVT.

This chain links TRBV28 with TRBJ2-1; 9 bases fit TRBD2. This CDR3 contains 16 residues. Unmatched junction bases numbered 11, after V lost 5 bases and J lost 6 bases. In germline, CDR1 is MDHEN, CDR2 SYDVKM. CDR3 amino acids: CASSPHSGRAGNEQFF. CDR3 nucleotides: TGTGCCAGCAGTCCTCATAGCGGGAGAGCGGGCAATGAGCAGTTCTTC.

The V call is TRBV7-9, the J call TRBJ1-2; D gene ambiguous. V dropped 3 bases and J dropped 4 bases, with 9 bases sitting between them. The CDR3 runs to 13 residues. The germline V gene encodes CDR1 SEHNR and CDR2 FQNEAQ (reference sequence). CDR3 bases: TGTGCCAGCAGCTTGAACCAAGGCTATGGCTACACCTTC. This translates into CASSLNQGYGYTF.

The chain combines TRBV7-2 with TRBJ1-1, with D hard to call. Trimming took off 1 base at V and 10 bases at J, with 13 bases between the two ends. Germline CDR1 is SGHTA and CDR2 is FQGNSA. The CDR3 is 13 residues long. The CDR3 reads CASSLEVQSLAFF. The CDR3, as DNA: TGTGCCAGCAGCTTAGAAGTGCAGTCCTTAGCTTTCTTT.

The chain carries TRBV6-1 and TRBJ2-7; D not resolved. Germline CDR1 is MNHNS and CDR2 is SASEGT. This CDR3 contains 13 residues. Trimming pared 10 bases from V and 1 base from J, leaving 14 bases between. In DNA form, the CDR3 reads TGTGCCACCAGCATAGGAATTTCCTACGAGCAGTACTTC. Protein sequence: CATSIGISYEQYF.

This clone was found once. J is TRBJ1-5 and V is TRBV6-5; TRBD1 might be the D (6 bases). The CDR3 runs to 13 residues. V was pared by 4 bases and J by 7 bases, with 11 bases between. Germline CDR1 reads MNHEY; CDR2 reads SVGAGI. DNA of the CDR3: TGTGCCAGCAGTTCAGGGGAAGGACAGCCCCAGCATTTT. It specifies CASSSGEGQPQHF.

V gene TRBV27 combines with J gene TRBJ2-1; D is ambiguous. With 5 bases removed from V and 5 bases from J, the gap between germline ends came to 16 bases. Per the germline V gene, CDR1 is MNHEY and CDR2 is SMNVEV (reference sequence). The CDR3 extends over 15 amino acids. The CDR3 DNA reads TGTGCCAGCAGTCCTCTTTCTCAGGACCACAATGAGCAGTTCTTC. Amino acid sequence: CASSPLSQDHNEQFF.

This sequence joins TRBV6-1 and TRBJ2-4; TRBD1 might be the D (6 bases). The CDR3 is 17 residues long. Between the trimmed V and J ends, which lost 4 bases and 2 bases, there was a span of 18 bases. Germline-derived CDR1 and CDR2 are MNHNS and SASEGT. The CDR3 reads CASSGSTGPPPKNIQYF. The CDR3 DNA sequence: TGTGCCAGCAGTGGATCCACAGGGCCCCCACCCAAAAACATTCAGTACTTC.

This chain joins TRBV7-2 and TRBJ2-2; TRBD2 matches 10 bases. With 5 bases clipped from V and 7 bases from J, the junction kept 10 bases outside the gene matches. The CDR3 is 16 residues long. Germline CDR1 reads SGHTA; CDR2 reads FQGNSA. The CDR3 DNA reads TGTGCCAGCAGCGTAAGGGGACTAGCGAGTGGCGGGGAGCTGTTTTTT. This codes for CASSVRGLASGGELFF.